The 8 T cell receptor beta chains in this list originate from one sample, sequenced in a study of beta chain features in type 1 diabetes. The isolated RNA, all of it, was reverse transcribed, so expressed TCRB transcripts were what got sequenced. Method: immunoSEQ multiplex PCR; TCRdb's copy keeps in-frame clones and lacks some. The data hold about 230,000 clones, with 7.5% to 10% observed a single time. Sequencing was done on a sample of naive CD4+ T cells from blood. The source of these receptors is a woman aged 18 to 35 in good health.

This chain uses TRBV9 with TRBJ2-1; 7 nucleotides align to TRBD1. The CDR3 has 15 residues. Germline-derived CDR1 and CDR2 are SGDLS and YYNGEE. V shed 0 bases and J 4 bases; nucleotides not matched to a gene: 4. In nucleotides, the CDR3 is TGTGCCAGCAGCGTAGAGACAGGGTTGTACAATGAGCAGTTCTTC. Translation: CASSVETGLYNEQFF.

The chain couples TRBV2 to TRBJ2-3, with unresolved D. Germline V gives CDR1 SNHLY, CDR2 FYNNEI. V dropped 5 bases and J dropped 9 bases, with 9 bases sitting between them. The CDR3 loop spans 11 amino acids. The CDR3 here is CASSLTETQYF. The CDR3 bases are TGTGCCAGCAGTCTAACTGAAACGCAGTATTTT.

As to this clone: A read error may produce the germline difference seen at one junction end. V gene TRBV29-1 combines with J gene TRBJ1-1; a weak D match, TRBD1 (6 bases). Per the germline V gene, CDR1 is SQVTM and CDR2 is ANQGSEA. The CDR3 consists of 13 residues. CDR3 amino acids: CSVGQGLNPEAFF. The CDR3 nucleotides read TGCAGCGTTGGGCAGGGGCTGAACCCTGAAGCTTTCTTT. The full variable domain, in which reference TRBV29-1 and TRBJ1-1 provide the parts outside the CDR3, is SAVISQKPSRDICQRGTSLTIQCQVDSQVTMMFWYRQQPGQSLTLIATANQGSEATYESGFVIDKFPISRPNLTFSTLTVSNMSPEDSSIYLCSVGQGLNPEAFFGQGTRLTVV.

This clone has only a few counts. This chain joins TRBV30 and TRBJ1-5; a weak D match, TRBD1 (5 bases). V dropped 4 bases and J dropped 5 bases, with 12 bases sitting between them. This CDR3 comprises 13 residues. Germline V CDR1 and CDR2: GTSNPN, SVGIG (reference sequence). The DNA for the CDR3 is TGTGCCTGGACCACGGGGGTGTATCAGCCCCAGCATTTT. Its protein is CAWTTGVYQPQHF. The whole variable domain, filled in from reference TRBV30 and TRBJ1-5, reads SQTIHQWPATLVQPVGSPLSLECTVEGTSNPNLYWYRQAAGRGLQLLFYSVGIGQISSEVPQNLSASRPQDRQFILSSKKLLLSDSGFYLCAWTTGVYQPQHFGDGTRLSIL.

In this sample, this clone turned up a few times. The chain employs TRBV11-2 and TRBJ2-2, with TRBD2 as a possible D gene (5 bases). The CDR3 length is 13 residues. Trimming removed 7 bases from V and 7 bases from J, with 13 bases in between. Per germline, CDR1 SGHAT and CDR2 FQNNGV. DNA of the CDR3: TGTGCCAGCACCCTGGTCCGGGGCGGGGAGCTGTTTTTT. Translating gives CASTLVRGGELFF. The full variable domain, rest sourced from reference TRBV11-2 and TRBJ2-2, is EAGVAQSPRYKIIEKRQSVAFWCNPISGHATLYWYQQILGQGPKLLIQFQNNGVVDDSQLPKDRFSAERLKGVDSTLKIQPAKLEDSAVYLCASTLVRGGELFFGEGSRLTVL.

This clone was counted a few times. The rearrangement uses TRBV5-6 and TRBJ2-3, with TRBD2 identical over 9 bases. Looked up from germline, CDR1 is SGHDT and CDR2 is YYEEEE. Losses at the gene ends were 6 bases for V and 3 bases for J; bases not matched to a gene: 11. The CDR3 runs to 16 residues. The chain's CDR3 is CASTRRRGGGTDTQYF. The CDR3 bases are TGTGCCAGCACCCGGCGGCGCGGGGGGGGAACAGATACGCAGTATTTT.

This clone appeared a few times. The rearrangement links TRBV2 to TRBJ1-5; unclear D gene. In germline, CDR1 is SNHLY, CDR2 FYNNEI. The germline V and J ends were trimmed by 6 bases and 9 bases, with 9 bases remaining between them. The CDR3 has 11 residues. The CDR3 bases are TGTGCCAGCAGGATGACGGGGCCCCAGCATTTT. As protein: CASRMTGPQHF.

This clone came up a few times. The chain links TRBV2 to TRBJ2-5; tentatively, D is TRBD1 (6 bases). Trimming took off 4 bases at V and 5 bases at J, with 8 bases between the two ends. CDR3 length: 12 residues. Germline assignment: CDR1 SNHLY and CDR2 FYNNEI. CDR3 DNA: TGTGCCAGCAGTGCAGGGGTGGAGACCCAGTACTTC. It codes for CASSAGVETQYF. Full variable domain (missing parts from reference TRBV2 and TRBJ2-5): EPEVTQTPSHQVTQMGQEVILRCVPISNHLYFYWYRQILGQKVEFLVSFYNNEISEKSEIFDDQFSVERPDGSNFTLKIRSTKLEDSAMYFCASSAGVETQYFGPGTRLLVL.